This TCR beta chain was sequenced in a study of graft-versus-host responses after intestinal transplantation. Profiled with immunoSEQ multiplex PCR; TCRdb holds only in-frame clones, not every one. Of some 27,000 clones in the sample, 90% to 95% were seen once. The CDR3 is 14 amino acids. V lost 2 bases and J lost 4, with 8 bases in between. Per the germline V gene, CDR1 is MGHDK and CDR2 is SYGVNS. The chain employs TRBV25-1 and TRBJ1-4; D is ambiguous. The clonotype originates from a human patient who received an intestinal transplant, so some T cells may come from the graft donor. Material: PBMCs, obtained roughly 32 days after intestinal transplant. CDR3 residues: CASSEGDSNEKLFF. The DNA for the CDR3 is TGTGCCAGCAGTGAAGGTGATAGTAATGAAAAACTGTTTTTT.